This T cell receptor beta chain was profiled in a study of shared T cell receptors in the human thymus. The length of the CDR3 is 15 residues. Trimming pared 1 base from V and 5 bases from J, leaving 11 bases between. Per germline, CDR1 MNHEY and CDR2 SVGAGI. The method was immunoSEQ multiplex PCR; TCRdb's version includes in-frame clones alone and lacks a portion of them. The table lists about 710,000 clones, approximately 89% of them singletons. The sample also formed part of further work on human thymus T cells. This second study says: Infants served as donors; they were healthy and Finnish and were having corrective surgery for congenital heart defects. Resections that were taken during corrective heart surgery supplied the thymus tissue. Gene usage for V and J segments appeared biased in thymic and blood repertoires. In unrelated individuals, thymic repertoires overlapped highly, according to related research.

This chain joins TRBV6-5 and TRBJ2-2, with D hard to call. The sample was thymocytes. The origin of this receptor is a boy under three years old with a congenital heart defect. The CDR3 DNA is TGTGCCAGCAGTTACTTAGACTGGAGAACCGGGGAGCTGTTTTTT. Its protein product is CASSYLDWRTGELFF.